A single sample is the source of the 8 T cell receptor beta chains below, sequenced in a study of shared clonotypes between healthy human individuals. TCRdb's copy holds only in-frame clones and misses some; the assay was immunoSEQ multiplex PCR. The table has roughly 2,000,000 clones, around 96% seen once; the top ten hold roughly 1.2%. CD45RO-negative, CCR7-selected cells formed the naive CD8 fraction, which excluded terminally differentiated effector memory CD45RA+ cells. What was sequenced was naive CD8+ T cells sorted from blood. Source of these receptors: a man in his late teens or twenties in good health.

This clone appeared a single time. J is TRBJ2-5 and V is TRBV27; 9 bases map to TRBD1. The CDR3 length is 16 residues. The germline CDR1 and CDR2 sequences are MNHEY and SMNVEV (reference sequence). Unmatched junction bases numbered 11, after V lost 5 bases and J lost 4 bases. CDR3 loop: CASSTLPTGGRETQYF. The CDR3 DNA sequence: TGTGCCAGCAGTACCCTTCCGACAGGGGGAAGAGAGACCCAGTACTTC.

This chain links TRBV27 with TRBJ2-5; 16 bases are shared with TRBD2. CDR1 is MNHEY, CDR2 SMNVEV, per germline (reference sequence). The ends lost 5 bases at V and 10 bases at J; junction bases unmatched: 4. This CDR3 is built from 14 residues. CDR3 sequence reads: CASSPGLAGGDQYF. The CDR3 DNA reads as TGTGCCAGCAGTCCGGGACTAGCGGGAGGGGACCAGTACTTC.

V usage is TRBV7-6 and J usage is TRBJ1-2; TRBD1 agrees at 8 bases. CDR1 is SGHVS and CDR2 is FNYEAQ in the germline V gene. The CDR3 runs 17 residues. Trimming at V came to 6 bases and at J to 8 bases, leaving 20 bases not matched to a gene. The CDR3: CASSPSLDRESKGGYTF. Written as DNA, the CDR3 is TGTGCCAGCAGTCCCTCCCTGGACAGGGAGTCGAAGGGGGGCTACACCTTC.

The V and J genes are TRBV21-1 and TRBJ2-7; the D call in the table, TRBD1, was not verified against the DNA. TRBV21-1 is a pseudogene. The CDR3 extends over 15 amino acids. The CDR3 spells CASSSRDRCSYEQYF. The DNA of the CDR3 is TGTGCCAGCAGCAGCCGGGACAGGTGTTCCTACGAGCAGTACTTC.

This chain connects TRBV7-9 to TRBJ2-3; unclear D gene. The CDR3 is 14 residues long. Germline-derived CDR1 and CDR2 are SEHNR and FQNEAQ (reference sequence). V was cut by 8 bases and J by 3 bases, with 15 bases left in between. The CDR3 here is CASDVDRKTDTQYF. The CDR3 DNA is TGTGCCAGCGATGTGGATCGAAAAACAGATACGCAGTATTTT.

The CDR3 DNA is TGTGCCAGCAGCCTCGGGACTAGCGGAGGGGAGCAGTACTTC. Translated, it gives CASSLGTSGGEQYF. The chain uses TRBV11-3 and TRBJ2-7; 11 bases align to TRBD2. This CDR3 comprises 14 residues. V lost 5 bases to trimming and J lost 7 bases; unmatched junction nucleotides: 7. Looked up from germline, CDR1 is SGHNT and CDR2 is YENEEA.

This clone occurred once. The chain has TRBV28 and TRBJ1-4; 7 bases are a match to TRBD1. Germline V gene sequence: CDR1 MDHEN, CDR2 SYDVKM. This CDR3 has 15 amino acids. The V segment lost 3 bases and the J segment 7 bases; nucleotides outside the gene matches: 8. CDR3 protein: CASSFPTQGFEKLFF. CDR3 in DNA: TGTGCCAGCAGTTTCCCGACACAGGGGTTTGAAAAACTGTTTTTT.

The chain joins TRBV5-4 to TRBJ1-1, with TRBD1 matching over 7 bases. Germline assignment: CDR1 SGHNT and CDR2 YYREEE (reference sequence). V dropped 9 bases and J dropped 0; count of bases not matched to a gene: 8. This CDR3 is built from 14 residues. CDR3 loop: CATTQGTVNTEAFF. Written as DNA, the CDR3 is TGTGCCACCACACAGGGGACGGTGAACACTGAAGCTTTCTTT.